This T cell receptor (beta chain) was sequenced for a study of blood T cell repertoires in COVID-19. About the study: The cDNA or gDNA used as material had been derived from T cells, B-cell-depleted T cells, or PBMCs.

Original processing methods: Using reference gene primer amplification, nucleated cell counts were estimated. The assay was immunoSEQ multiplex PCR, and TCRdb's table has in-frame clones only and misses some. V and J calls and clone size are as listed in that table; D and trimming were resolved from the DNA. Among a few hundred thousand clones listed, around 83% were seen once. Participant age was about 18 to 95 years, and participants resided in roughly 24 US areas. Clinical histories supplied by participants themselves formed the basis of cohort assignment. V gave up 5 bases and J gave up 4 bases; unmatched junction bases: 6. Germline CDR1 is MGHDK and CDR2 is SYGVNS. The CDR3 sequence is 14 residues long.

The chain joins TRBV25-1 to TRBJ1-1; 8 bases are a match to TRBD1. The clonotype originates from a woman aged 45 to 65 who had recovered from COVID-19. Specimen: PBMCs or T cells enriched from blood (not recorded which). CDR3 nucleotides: TGTGCCAGCAGTAGGACAGGGCTCGGCACTGAAGCTTTCTTT. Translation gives CASSRTGLGTEAFF.